These 7 T cell receptor beta chains were sequenced from one sample in a study of blood T cell repertoires in COVID-19. Using immunoSEQ multiplex PCR, the repertoire was profiled, and TCRdb retains in-frame clones only, with some absent. The table has fewer than 200,000 clones, less than 90% seen once. The sample taken for sequencing was peripheral blood. The receptor source for this set is a man between 60 and 75 years old with acute or convalescent COVID-19.

V and J are TRBV19 and TRBJ1-5; D perhaps matches TRBD1 (6 bases). V gave up 7 bases and J gave up 9 bases, with 25 bases separating them. This CDR3 region has 16 residues. Germline lookup yields CDR1 LNHDA and CDR2 SQIVND (reference sequence). CDR3 nucleotides: TGTGCCAGTATCGAACCCCAAAGTGGCGTACAGGGGCCCCAGCATTTT. Translating it yields CASIEPQSGVQGPQHF.

The chain uses TRBV19 and TRBJ1-5; tentatively, D is TRBD1 (5 bases). V shed 3 bases and J shed 2 bases, with 11 bases lying between them. From germline, CDR1 is LNHDA and CDR2 SQIVND (reference sequence). The CDR3 runs to 15 residues. The CDR3 region is CASSIPMGRNQPQHF. Here the CDR3 DNA reads TGTGCCAGTAGTATCCCCATGGGGCGCAATCAGCCCCAGCATTTT.

The chain combines TRBV19 with TRBJ1-1; the match to TRBD1 covers 7 bases. This CDR3 comprises 15 residues. Germline assignment: CDR1 LNHDA and CDR2 SQIVND (reference sequence). V trimming: 7 bases; J trimming: 5 bases; junction bases outside the gene matches: 13. CDR3 nucleotides: TGTGCCAGTACCGCCCTAGAGGGGGCGCGAACTGAAGCTTTCTTT. It yields the protein CASTALEGARTEAFF.

The chain joins TRBV6-5 to TRBJ2-7, with D possibly being TRBD1 (7 bases). The CDR3 spans 15 residues. The V end was cut by 0 bases, the J end by 2 bases, with 11 bases between. Germline lookup yields CDR1 MNHEY and CDR2 SVGAGI. For the CDR3, the DNA is TGTGCCAGCAGTTACTCGGGGGGACAGACCTACGAGCAGTACTTC. Translated, it gives CASSYSGGQTYEQYF.

The chain joins TRBV14 to TRBJ2-3, with 8 bases that match TRBD2. CDR3 size: 17 residues. Germline V gene sequence: CDR1 SGHDN, CDR2 FVKESK. With 1 base clipped from V and 1 base from J, the junction kept 7 bases outside the gene matches. The CDR3 reads CASSQGWRGARTDTQYF. The CDR3 nucleotides are TGTGCCAGCAGCCAAGGATGGCGGGGGGCTCGCACAGATACGCAGTATTTT.

The V gene is TRBV18, the J gene TRBJ2-2; 7 bases agree with TRBD1. V lost 3 bases and J lost 5; bases outside the gene matches: 6. CDR1 is KGHSH, CDR2 LQKENI, per germline. This CDR3 is built from 15 residues. CDR3 DNA sequence: TGTGCCAGCTCACCCGACAGGGTTGGGACCGGGGAGCTGTTTTTT. Amino acid sequence: CASSPDRVGTGELFF. Drawing the rest from reference TRBV18 and TRBJ2-2, the complete variable domain is NAGVMQNPRHLVRRRGQEARLRCSPMKGHSHVYWYRQLPEEGLKFMVYLQKENIIDESGMPKERFSAEFPKEGPSILRIQQVVRGDSAAYFCASSPDRVGTGELFFGEGSRLTVL.

The J gene is TRBJ1-4, the V gene TRBV7-9, with D tentatively TRBD1 (5 bases). Germline V CDR1 and CDR2: SEHNR, FQNEAQ (reference sequence). The CDR3 covers 16 residues. Trimming cost V 5 bases and J 5 bases, with 18 bases left between them. This chain's CDR3 is CASSPLIDSDNEKLFF. The CDR3 nucleotides are TGTGCCAGCAGCCCCCTCATCGACAGCGACAATGAAAAACTGTTTTTT. Full variable domain (missing parts from reference TRBV7-9 and TRBJ1-4): DTGVSQNPRHKITKRGQNVTFRCDPISEHNRLYWYRQTLGQGPEFLTYFQNEAQLEKSRLLSDRFSAERPKGSFSTLEIQRTEQGDSAMYLCASSPLIDSDNEKLFFGSGTQLSVL.